The 32 T cell receptor beta chains below were found in one sample sequenced in a study of CD4 T cells in relation to SARS-CoV-2 and coronaviruses (dated by TCRdb to 2020 to 2022). The library was generated by the immunoSEQ multiplex PCR assay. The table comes from immuneACCESS by way of TCRdb, which keeps in-frame sequences with V and J called. Part of the clones is missing from these tables; in studies checked, under half for an unresolved V gene and the rest for unknown reasons. Present in this sample are 15,000 to 20,000 clones, under 85% of which were seen just once. The ten largest clones take up about 29% of the sample. These receptors' targets are unknown. CD4+ T cells from unexposed donors were collected before the COVID-19 pandemic (2011-2018). The EasySep CD4+ T cell isolation kit was used to isolate CD4+ T cells once the cultures had run for more than 8 days. The source material was CD4+ T cells from PBMCs, cultured in vitro. These TCRs come from a human donor in good health.

V usage is TRBV29-1 and J usage is TRBJ2-1; D is possibly TRBD2 (5 bases). The CDR3 runs 12 residues. Germline CDR1 is SQVTM and CDR2 is ANQGSEA. The CDR3, as DNA: TGCCTAATCGGGGAAACGGCCAATGAGCAGTTCTTC. Residues: CLIGETANEQFF.

This clone appeared once. The chain employs TRBV30 and TRBJ1-6, with D possibly matching TRBD1 (5 bases). Trimming removed 4 bases at V and 6 bases at J, with 16 bases between. The CDR3 is 15 residues long. Germline V lookup: CDR1 GTSNPN, CDR2 SVGIG (reference sequence). CDR3 sequence reads: CAWTLGQTSNSPLHF. In DNA form, the CDR3 reads TGTGCCTGGACCCTGGGGCAGACATCTAATTCACCCCTCCACTTT.

There are a few counts of this clone. The chain carries TRBV30 and TRBJ2-7; a possible D gene is TRBD1 (5 bases). Germline assignment: CDR1 GTSNPN and CDR2 SVGIG (reference sequence). Trimming left V 0 bases short and J 5 bases short, with 8 bases between. The CDR3 extends over 12 amino acids. The CDR3 loop is CAWSVGVDEQYF. The CDR3 DNA sequence: TGTGCCTGGAGTGTAGGGGTAGACGAGCAGTACTTC.

This clone has a handful of counts. The chain carries TRBV4-1 and TRBJ2-7; no reliable D call. Trimming removed 4 bases at V and 1 base at J, with 14 bases between. The CDR3 sequence is 15 residues long. CDR1 MGHRA and CDR2 YSYEKL come from the germline V gene. CDR3 sequence (DNA): TGCGCCAGCAGCCCCCCTGGGTCCCGTTCCTACGAGCAGTACTTC. It specifies CASSPPGSRSYEQYF.

The chain has TRBV5-1 and TRBJ2-5; D is uncertain. Germline CDR1 and CDR2: SGHRS and YFSETQ. Trimming left V 1 base short and J 2 bases short, with 0 bases between. The CDR3 is 11 amino acids. CDR3 coding DNA: TGCGCCAGCAGCTTGCAAGAGACCCAGTACTTC. It is translated as CASSLQETQYF.

This clone has more than one count but fewer than ten. The V gene is TRBV19, the J gene TRBJ1-1; no firm D call. The CDR3 is made up of 13 amino acids. Germline CDR1 is LNHDA and CDR2 is SQIVND (reference sequence). The V gene lost 9 bases and the J gene lost 0 bases, with 11 bases spanning the gap. The CDR3 loop is CASSRRMNTEAFF. The DNA for the CDR3 is TGTGCCAGCTCCAGGAGAATGAACACTGAAGCTTTCTTT.

This chain links TRBV15 with TRBJ1-4; D unresolved. Trimming left V 1 base short and J 6 bases short, with 12 bases between. From germline, CDR1 is LNHNV and CDR2 YYDKDF (reference sequence). This CDR3 has 15 residues. The CDR3 DNA reads TGTGCCACCAGCAGAGTTAAGTGGGCAGATGAAAAACTGTTTTTT. It yields the protein CATSRVKWADEKLFF. Variable domain in full (rest from reference TRBV15 and TRBJ1-4): DAMVIQNPRYQVTQFGKPVTLSCSQTLNHNVMYWYQQKSSQAPKLLFHYYDKDFNNEADTPDNFQSRRPNTSFCFLDIRSPGLGDTAMYLCATSRVKWADEKLFFGSGTQLSVL.

The chain recombines TRBV6-2 or TRBV6-3 with TRBJ2-7, with D maybe TRBD1 (5 bases). V was shortened by 2 bases and J by 0 bases, with 11 bases between the two germline ends. Germline assignment: CDR1 MNHEY and CDR2 SVGEGT. This CDR3 has 15 residues. CDR3 sequence (DNA): TGTGCCAGCAGTTACGAAGGGGCCGGCTCCTACGAGCAGTACTTC. It is translated as CASSYEGAGSYEQYF.

In this sample, this clone turned up once. The chain employs TRBV11-2 and TRBJ2-5; the D is unclear. This CDR3 contains 13 residues. Trimming cost V 1 base and J 5 bases, with 8 bases left between them. Germline CDR1 and CDR2: SGHAT and FQNNGV. The CDR3 here is CASSLAGDETQYF. CDR3 nucleotide sequence: TGTGCCAGCAGCTTAGCCGGTGATGAGACCCAGTACTTC.

The V and J genes are TRBV6-6 and TRBJ1-4; D might be TRBD1 (5 bases). The V end lost 5 bases, the J end lost 4 bases, and 11 bases lay between the germline ends. CDR1 is MNHNY, CDR2 SVGAGI, per germline (reference sequence). The CDR3 length is 14 residues. In DNA form, the CDR3 reads TGTGCCAGCAGTAGCGGGGCTCTTAATGAAAAACTGTTTTTT. Amino acids: CASSSGALNEKLFF.

This rearrangement joins TRBV28 to TRBJ2-1, with D possibly TRBD1 on 5 matching bases. The V gene's germline CDR1 is MDHEN and CDR2 SYDVKM. This CDR3 contains 15 residues. V was clipped by 4 bases and J by 5 bases, with 15 bases between them. The CDR3 DNA is TGTGCCAGCAGTTCCCCAAGAGGCAGGGACAATGAGCAGTTCTTC. Its protein is CASSSPRGRDNEQFF.

This chain links TRBV7-3 with TRBJ1-2, with 9 bases fitting TRBD1. Germline V gene sequence: CDR1 SGHTA, CDR2 FQGTGA. The CDR3 has 20 residues. J lost 8 bases, V lost 2 bases, and 24 bases had no gene match. The CDR3 sequence: CASSLLPGSGQGGPIGGYTF. In DNA, the CDR3 is TGTGCCAGCAGCTTACTCCCAGGGTCGGGACAGGGAGGCCCTATCGGGGGCTACACCTTC.

The genes are TRBV2 and TRBJ2-7, with 8 bases lining up with TRBD1. Trimming took 7 bases from V and 1 from J; bases not matched to a gene: 9. Germline-derived CDR1 and CDR2 are SNHLY and FYNNEI. This CDR3 region has 15 residues. The CDR3 DNA sequence: TGTGCCAGCACCACGGACAGGGCCCTGTCCTACGAGCAGTACTTC. This codes for CASTTDRALSYEQYF.

On this clone itself: At one end, the junction sequence differs from germline, possibly due to a read error. The chain links TRBV3-1 (or the pseudogene TRBV3-2) to TRBJ2-7; D is perhaps TRBD1 (5 bases). The CDR3 contains 11 residues. CDR1 is LGHDT and CDR2 is YNNKEL in the germline V gene (reference sequence). The CDR3 reads CASSQDGAFGF. CDR3 nucleotide sequence: TGTGCCAGCAGCCAAGATGGGGCTTTCGGGTTC.

CDR3 nucleotide sequence: TGTGCCAGCAGTCCGAGCTTTTTACGGTATCCCTGGTCACCCCTCCACTTT. Protein: CASSPSFLRYPWSPLHF. This chain links TRBV28 with TRBJ1-6; D uncertain. The germline V and J ends were trimmed by 5 bases and 10 bases, with 24 bases remaining between them. The CDR3 is 17 residues long. Germline assignment: CDR1 MDHEN and CDR2 SYDVKM.

The genes are TRBV30 and TRBJ2-7, with TRBD2 matching 8 bases. This CDR3 region has 15 residues. Germline CDR1 is GTSNPN and CDR2 is SVGIG (reference sequence). J lost 1 base, V lost 3 bases, and 8 bases had no gene match. CDR3 in DNA: TGTGCCTGGAGCCGGGGAGTAGCGGGGTCCTACGAGCAGTACTTC. This encodes CAWSRGVAGSYEQYF.

The genes are TRBV3-1 (or the pseudogene TRBV3-2) and TRBJ1-1; D is ambiguous. Germline CDR1 LGHDT, CDR2 YNNKEL (reference sequence). This CDR3 is built from 14 residues. The V and J ends lost 1 base and 2 bases respectively, with 8 bases between them. CDR3 loop: CASSQVQYNTEAFF. CDR3 nucleotides: TGTGCCAGCAGCCAAGTACAGTATAACACTGAAGCTTTCTTT.

The V call is TRBV5-1, the J call TRBJ2-3, with D maybe TRBD1 (5 bases). Trimming left V 2 bases short and J 3 bases short, with 10 bases between. The CDR3 sequence is 14 residues long. Germline lookup yields CDR1 SGHRS and CDR2 YFSETQ. The DNA of the CDR3 is TGCGCCAGCAGCTTCAGGGCGGAGACAGATACGCAGTATTTT. Translation: CASSFRAETDTQYF.

There are a few counts of this clone. The chain links TRBV19 to TRBJ2-1; 8 positions agree with TRBD2. Germline CDR1 and CDR2: LNHDA and SQIVND (reference sequence). The CDR3 length is 14 residues. The J segment lost 4 bases and the V segment lost 3 bases, leaving 2 bases of the junction unmatched. CDR3 residues: CASSMVAGYNEQFF. CDR3 sequence (DNA): TGTGCCAGTAGTATGGTAGCGGGGTACAATGAGCAGTTCTTC.

The CDR3 sequence: CAAVAVGGNTIYF. CDR3 coding DNA: TGTGCCGCAGTGGCAGTCGGAGGAAACACCATATATTTT. The chain carries TRBV19 and TRBJ1-3; no firm D call. The CDR3 totals 13 residues. CDR1 LNHDA and CDR2 SQIVND come from the germline V gene (reference sequence). V was pared by 11 bases and J by 4 bases, with 15 bases between.

The chain links TRBV11-2 to TRBJ2-1; TRBD2 might be the D (5 bases). The CDR3 consists of 12 residues. CDR1 is SGHAT and CDR2 is FQNNGV in the germline V gene. Deletions cut 5 bases from V and 6 bases from J, with 8 bases between. The CDR3 nucleotides read TGTGCCAGCAGCCGGGGTGGCAATGAGCAGTTCTTC. Protein sequence: CASSRGGNEQFF.

The rearrangement links TRBV27 to TRBJ2-3; 10 nucleotides agree with TRBD2. Losses at the gene ends were 4 bases for V and 0 bases for J; bases not matched to a gene: 4. Germline V gene lookup returns CDR1 MNHEY and CDR2 SMNVEV (reference sequence). The CDR3 is made up of 16 amino acids. The DNA of the CDR3 is TGTGCCAGCAGTTCGCTAGCGGGAGCGAGCACAGATACGCAGTATTTT. It is translated as CASSSLAGASTDTQYF.

In its sample, this clone was seen once. The chain links TRBV19 to TRBJ2-1, with no clear D. V gave up 4 bases and J gave up 9 bases, with 16 bases separating them. CDR1 is LNHDA, CDR2 SQIVND, per germline (reference sequence). The CDR3 contains 14 residues. CDR3 sequence reads: CASSTDTLRTEQFF. In DNA, the CDR3 is TGTGCCAGTAGTACTGACACGCTCCGGACTGAGCAGTTCTTC.

The chain uses TRBV18 and TRBJ2-1; tentative D call: TRBD2 (6 bases). The CDR3 has 16 residues. V was trimmed by 3 bases and J by 1 base, leaving 13 bases between them. Looked up from germline, CDR1 is KGHSH and CDR2 is LQKENI. The CDR3 DNA follows: TGTGCCAGCTCACCCGGGAGCGGGTTTTCCTACAATGAGCAGTTCTTC. Protein product: CASSPGSGFSYNEQFF.

The J gene is TRBJ2-7, the V gene TRBV3-1 (or the pseudogene TRBV3-2); D uncertain. The V and J ends lost 2 bases and 4 bases respectively, with 3 bases between them. CDR1 is LGHDT, CDR2 YNNKEL, per germline (reference sequence). CDR3 length equals 11 residues. The CDR3 bases are TGTGCCAGCAGCCAAAGATACGAGCAGTACTTC. Translating it yields CASSQRYEQYF.

This chain's CDR3 is CATWGWPQEAFF. CDR3 sequence (DNA): TGTGCCACCTGGGGATGGCCCCAAGAAGCTTTCTTT. The genes are TRBV28 and TRBJ1-1; D remains ambiguous. Germline loops: CDR1 MDHEN, CDR2 SYDVKM. The V end lost 10 bases, the J end lost 8 bases, and 17 bases lay between the germline ends. The CDR3 has 12 residues.

J is TRBJ2-3 and V is TRBV7-2, with D hard to call. Trimming took off 0 bases at V and 6 bases at J, with 7 bases between the two ends. This CDR3 has 13 residues. The V gene's germline CDR1 is SGHTA and CDR2 FQGNSA. CDR3 loop: CASSLALGDTQYF. CDR3 coding DNA: TGTGCCAGCAGCTTAGCTTTGGGGGATACGCAGTATTTT.

V gene TRBV5-4 combines with J gene TRBJ1-1; TRBD1 aligns across 8 bases. V shed 2 bases and J 4 bases; nucleotides not matched to a gene: 4. The CDR3 loop spans 14 amino acids. The germline V gene has CDR1 SGHNT and CDR2 YYREEE (reference sequence). The CDR3, as DNA: TGTGCCAGCAGCTTACAGGGGACAGGCACTGAAGCTTTCTTT. Translated: CASSLQGTGTEAFF.

The V call is TRBV7-9, the J call TRBJ2-1; D perhaps matches TRBD2 (5 bases). Germline loops: CDR1 SEHNR, CDR2 FQNEAQ (reference sequence). The CDR3 contains 16 residues. V was trimmed by 5 bases and J by 2 bases, leaving 16 bases between them. Here the CDR3 reads CASSNDRGLAYNEQFF. The CDR3 DNA is TGTGCCAGCAGCAACGATCGGGGTTTGGCCTACAATGAGCAGTTCTTC.

This clone was counted a single time. The chain joins TRBV2 to TRBJ2-7; 11 nucleotides align to TRBD1. Germline trimming cut 6 bases from V and 3 bases from J; bases unmatched to any gene: 1. The CDR3 is made up of 13 amino acids. Germline values: CDR1 SNHLY, CDR2 FYNNEI. The CDR3 loop reads CASRGQGVYEQYF. The CDR3 region has the DNA TGTGCCAGCAGGGGACAGGGGGTCTACGAGCAGTACTTC.

The rearrangement links TRBV19 to TRBJ2-1; perhaps TRBD1 as D (5 bases). The CDR3 contains 13 residues. CDR1 and CDR2 (germline): LNHDA, SQIVND (reference sequence). The V end was cut by 1 base, the J end by 5 bases, with 6 bases between. CDR3: CASSIGRDNEQFF. CDR3 bases: TGTGCCAGTAGTATAGGCAGGGACAATGAGCAGTTCTTC.

The rearrangement joins TRBV7-6 to TRBJ2-5, with D hard to call. CDR1 and CDR2 from the germline V gene are SGHVS and FNYEAQ. The V gene lost 2 bases and the J gene lost 2 bases, with 6 bases spanning the gap. The CDR3 is made up of 13 amino acids. CDR3 sequence: CASSLSPQETQYF. CDR3 DNA sequence: TGTGCCAGCAGCTTATCCCCACAAGAGACCCAGTACTTC. Using reference TRBV7-6 and TRBJ2-5 for the parts outside the CDR3, the full variable domain is GAGVSQSPRYKVTKRGQDVALRCDPISGHVSLYWYRQALGQGPEFLTYFNYEAQQDKSGLPNDRFSAERPEGSISTLTIQRTEQRDSAMYRCASSLSPQETQYFGPGTRLLVL.